Below, 23 T cell receptor beta chains from the same sample are listed, as sequenced in a study of shared clonotypes between healthy human individuals. The method was immunoSEQ multiplex PCR; TCRdb's version includes in-frame clones alone and lacks a portion of them. The table shows approximately 1,500,000 clones, with roughly 95% occurring only once. Material: naive CD4+ T cells sorted from blood. Regarding subset: CD45RA+ positively selected. These receptor sequences come from a man younger than 40 in good health.

This clone came up once. The V gene is TRBV7-2, the J gene TRBJ2-7; D is unresolved. The CDR3 sequence is 15 residues long. The germline gives CDR1 SGHTA, CDR2 FQGNSA. With 1 base removed from V and 3 bases from J, the gap between germline ends came to 13 bases. As DNA, the CDR3 is TGTGCCAGCAGCTTAGTTGGCGGAGTCCACTACGAGCAGTACTTC. This translates into CASSLVGGVHYEQYF. The entire variable domain, with the rest obtained from reference TRBV7-2 and TRBJ2-7, is as follows: GAGVSQSPSNKVTEKGKDVELRCDPISGHTALYWYRQSLGQGLEFLIYFQGNSAPDKSGLPSDRFSAERTGGSVSTLTIQRTQQEDSAVYLCASSLVGGVHYEQYFGPGTRLTVT.

The gene calls are TRBV6-5 and TRBJ1-1; a weak D match, TRBD1 (6 bases). CDR3 length: 14 residues. V lost 6 bases, J lost 6 bases, and 17 bases lay in between. The germline CDR1 and CDR2 sequences are MNHEY and SVGAGI. The CDR3 sequence is CASSNQGRSSEAFF. The CDR3 DNA is TGTGCCAGCAGCAACCAGGGGAGAAGCTCTGAAGCTTTCTTT.

The rearrangement links TRBV30 to TRBJ2-7; a possible D gene is TRBD2 (6 bases). Trimming pared 3 bases from V and 0 bases from J, leaving 12 bases between. In germline, CDR1 is GTSNPN, CDR2 SVGIG (reference sequence). This CDR3 has 14 amino acids. The CDR3 coding sequence is TGTGCCTGGAGAGTAGCGGCTAGCTCCTACGAGCAGTACTTC. Translating it yields CAWRVAASSYEQYF. The full variable domain, its missing parts supplied by reference TRBV30 and TRBJ2-7, is SQTIHQWPATLVQPVGSPLSLECTVEGTSNPNLYWYRQAAGRGLQLLFYSVGIGQISSEVPQNLSASRPQDRQFILSSKKLLLSDSGFYLCAWRVAASSYEQYFGPGTRLTVT.

As to this clone: One end of the junction fails to match germline, which may point to a read error. Within the sample, other DNA sequences also encode this same CDR3. The chain is built from TRBV7-7 and TRBJ2-7, with TRBD1 matching over 7 bases. Germline CDR1 and CDR2: SSHAT and FNYEAQ (reference sequence). CDR3 length equals 14 residues. CDR3 sequence reads: CASSLGDSSYEQYF. CDR3 sequence (DNA): TGTGCTAGCAGCTTAGGGGACAGTTCGTACGAGCAGTACTTC.

The V call is TRBV10-2, the J call TRBJ1-1; D is unresolved. V dropped 4 bases and J dropped 1 base, with 7 bases sitting between them. Germline V gene data show CDR1 as WSHSY and CDR2 as SAAADI. This CDR3 is 13 amino acids long. As DNA, the CDR3 is TGCGCCAGCAGTGCAAGTCAGAACACTGAAGCTTTCTTT. Its translation: CASSASQNTEAFF.

This clone was picked up one time. The rearrangement links TRBV4-3 to TRBJ1-2, with TRBD1 identical over 9 bases. Trimming at V came to 3 bases and at J to 4 bases, leaving 9 bases not matched to a gene. The CDR3 consists of 16 residues. The V gene's germline CDR1 is LGHNA and CDR2 YSLEER. CDR3 in DNA: TGCGCCAGCAGCCAGTACCGGGACAGGGCTCCCTATGGCTACACCTTC. This sequence encodes CASSQYRDRAPYGYTF.

For the CDR3, the DNA is TGTGCCAGCAGTCCTGACGGTAGCTCTGGAAACACCATATATTTT. Its protein product is CASSPDGSSGNTIYF. J is TRBJ1-3 and V is TRBV28; unclear D gene. The CDR3 consists of 15 residues. The germline gives CDR1 MDHEN, CDR2 SYDVKM. Deletions cut 5 bases from V and 0 bases from J, with 11 bases between.

Turning to this clone: The sample contains more than one DNA sequence encoding this CDR3. The chain has TRBV9 and TRBJ2-1; D is perhaps TRBD2 (6 bases). From germline, CDR1 is SGDLS and CDR2 YYNGEE. V lost 0 bases and J 4 bases, leaving 8 bases between the germline ends. CDR3 size: 14 residues. The CDR3 DNA is TGTGCCAGCAGCGTAGACGGGAGTTACAATGAGCAGTTCTTC. The encoded protein is CASSVDGSYNEQFF.

In regard to this clone: The same CDR3 is also encoded by other DNA sequences in this sample. This chain joins TRBV9 and TRBJ2-3; the match to TRBD2 covers 12 bases. In germline, CDR1 is SGDLS, CDR2 YYNGEE. V trimming: 5 bases; J trimming: 2 bases; junction bases outside the gene matches: 6. This CDR3 contains 16 residues. CDR3 coding DNA: TGTGCCAGCAGTGTGGGGACTAGCGGGTTCACAGATACGCAGTATTTT. Its translation is CASSVGTSGFTDTQYF.

The J gene is TRBJ1-2, the V gene TRBV4-3; a weak D match, TRBD1 (6 bases). Trimming left V 5 bases short and J 4 bases short, with 23 bases between. This CDR3 is 17 amino acids long. Germline CDR1 LGHNA, CDR2 YSLEER. This CDR3 is CASSARLLTGNLYGYTF. The CDR3 DNA reads as TGCGCCAGCAGCGCCCGATTATTGACAGGCAACCTCTATGGCTACACCTTC.

The rearrangement joins TRBV11-1 to TRBJ2-3; maybe TRBD2 (5 bases). From germline, CDR1 is SGHAT and CDR2 FQDESV (reference sequence). Trimming removed 1 base at V and 2 bases at J, with 10 bases between. The CDR3 extends over 15 amino acids. The CDR3 region has the DNA TGTGCCAGCAGCTTAGTGGGAGCCCCCACAGATACGCAGTATTTT. Translation gives CASSLVGAPTDTQYF.

J is TRBJ2-7 and V is TRBV6-1; unclear D gene. Trimming shortened V by 7 bases and J by 4 bases, and 14 bases separated the two germline ends. CDR1 and CDR2 from the germline V gene are MNHNS and SASEGT. CDR3 length: 13 amino acids. The CDR3: CASNAALRYEQYF. The CDR3 coding sequence is TGTGCCAGCAATGCGGCACTCAGATACGAGCAGTACTTC.

The chain carries TRBV30 and TRBJ2-3; D is possibly TRBD2 (5 bases). Germline V gene sequence: CDR1 GTSNPN, CDR2 SVGIG (reference sequence). The V end was cut by 3 bases, the J end by 6 bases, with 10 bases between. This CDR3 region has 12 residues. The CDR3, as DNA: TGTGCCTGGAGGATCGGGGTTGATACGCAGTATTTT. It yields the protein CAWRIGVDTQYF.

The chain employs TRBV12-5 and TRBJ1-5, with TRBD1 matching 7 bases. V lost 2 bases to trimming and J lost 3 bases; unmatched junction nucleotides: 7. Germline-derived CDR1 and CDR2 are LGHNT and FRNRAP. This CDR3 is built from 16 residues. The chain's CDR3 is CASGLSLDRTNQPQHF. For the CDR3, the DNA is TGTGCTAGTGGTTTGAGCCTGGACAGGACCAATCAGCCCCAGCATTTT.

The chain links TRBV6-6 to TRBJ2-3; D not resolved. Germline V CDR1 and CDR2: MNHNY, SVGAGI (reference sequence). The CDR3 sequence is 15 residues long. Trimming stripped 2 bases from V and 0 bases from J, with 9 bases between. The CDR3 reads CASSYAGSSTDTQYF. The CDR3 nucleotides are TGTGCCAGCAGTTACGCCGGGTCTAGCACAGATACGCAGTATTTT.

This sequence joins TRBV7-2 and TRBJ2-3, with D perhaps matching TRBD2 (6 bases). CDR3 length equals 18 residues. Trimming shortened V by 6 bases and J by 0 bases, and 22 bases separated the two germline ends. Germline values: CDR1 SGHTA, CDR2 FQGNSA. CDR3 in DNA: TGTGCCAGCAGTCACGCCCCCCCGGGGAGGCCTAGCACAGATACGCAGTATTTT. This gives the protein CASSHAPPGRPSTDTQYF.

The chain couples TRBV5-1 to TRBJ1-2, with 8 bases fitting TRBD1. The CDR3 has 14 amino acids. Germline V gene sequence: CDR1 SGHRS, CDR2 YFSETQ. The V gene end was trimmed by 3 bases and the J gene end by 4 bases; junction bases not matched to a gene: 5. CDR3 DNA sequence: TGCGCCAGCAGCTCAAACACAGGGGGCTATGGCTACACCTTC. Translated: CASSSNTGGYGYTF. Combining the CDR3 with reference TRBV5-1 and TRBJ1-2 gives the whole variable domain KAGVTQTPRYLIKTRGQQVTLSCSPISGHRSVSWYQQTPGQGLQFLFEYFSETQRNKGNFPGRFSGRQFSNSRSEMNVSTLELGDSALYLCASSSNTGGYGYTFGSGTRLTVV.

This sequence joins TRBV5-1 and TRBJ2-1, with D possibly being TRBD2 (6 bases). This CDR3 has 15 residues. V shed 0 bases and J shed 5 bases, with 12 bases lying between them. Germline V gene data show CDR1 as SGHRS and CDR2 as YFSETQ. The CDR3 DNA reads as TGCGCCAGCAGCTTGGCCGGAGGGGCAAACAATGAGCAGTTCTTC. This encodes CASSLAGGANNEQFF. Full variable domain (remainder filled in from reference TRBV5-1 and TRBJ2-1): KAGVTQTPRYLIKTRGQQVTLSCSPISGHRSVSWYQQTPGQGLQFLFEYFSETQRNKGNFPGRFSGRQFSNSRSEMNVSTLELGDSALYLCASSLAGGANNEQFFGPGTRLTVL.

The table lists this clone with a count of one. CDR3 region: CASSVNGFTNTEAFF. The CDR3 nucleotides read TGTGCCAGCAGCGTAAATGGGTTTACGAACACTGAAGCTTTCTTT. This chain links TRBV9 with TRBJ1-1; D not resolved. CDR3 length: 15 residues. V dropped 1 base and J dropped 1 base, with 11 bases sitting between them. Germline-derived CDR1 and CDR2 are SGDLS and YYNGEE.

CDR3 nucleotide sequence: TGCGCCAGCAGCGAAGGACTAGCGGGAGCGTTTAGAGACAATGAGCAGTTCTTC. Residues: CASSEGLAGAFRDNEQFF. This sequence joins TRBV5-1 and TRBJ2-1; 13 bases are shared with TRBD2. CDR1 and CDR2 (germline): SGHRS, YFSETQ. The J segment lost 5 bases and the V segment lost 4 bases, leaving 12 bases of the junction unmatched. The CDR3 sequence is 18 residues long.

This chain joins TRBV5-5 and TRBJ2-7; 7 positions agree with TRBD2. Germline CDR1 and CDR2: SGHKS and YYEKEE (reference sequence). V was pared by 5 bases and J by 3 bases, with 11 bases of the junction left unmatched. The CDR3 runs 15 residues. The CDR3 reads CASSTGIGGSYEQYF. The DNA for the CDR3 is TGTGCCAGCAGTACCGGGATTGGCGGGAGCTACGAGCAGTACTTC.

The rearrangement uses TRBV4-3 and TRBJ2-7; no firm D call. The CDR3 length is 13 residues. Germline values: CDR1 LGHNA, CDR2 YSLEER. Trimming took off 2 bases at V and 0 bases at J, with 5 bases between the two ends. The CDR3 region has the DNA TGCGCCAGCAGCCAATTGGGCTCCTACGAGCAGTACTTC. Its protein product is CASSQLGSYEQYF.

The chain employs TRBV5-1 and TRBJ2-3, with D perhaps being TRBD1 or TRBD2 (6 bases each). This CDR3 has 16 amino acids. Trimming shortened V by 4 bases and J by 1 base, and 16 bases separated the two germline ends. In germline, CDR1 is SGHRS, CDR2 YFSETQ. DNA for the CDR3: TGCGCCAGCAGCCCGGGGACAAGGGGGGGCACAGATACGCAGTATTTT. It is translated as CASSPGTRGGTDTQYF.